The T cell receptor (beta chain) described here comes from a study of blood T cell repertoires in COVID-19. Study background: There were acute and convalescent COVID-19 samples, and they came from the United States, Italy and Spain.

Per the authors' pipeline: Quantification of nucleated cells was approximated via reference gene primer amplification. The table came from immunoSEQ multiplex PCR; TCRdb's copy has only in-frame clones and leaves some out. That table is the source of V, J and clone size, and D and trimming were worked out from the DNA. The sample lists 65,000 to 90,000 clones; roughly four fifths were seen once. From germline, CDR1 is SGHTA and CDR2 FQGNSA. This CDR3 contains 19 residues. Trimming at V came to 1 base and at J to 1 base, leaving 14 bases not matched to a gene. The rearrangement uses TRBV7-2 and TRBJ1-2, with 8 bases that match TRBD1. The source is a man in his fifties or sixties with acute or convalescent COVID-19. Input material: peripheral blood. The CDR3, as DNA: TGTGCCAGCAGCTTAGAGTTGGGTAGAGTTGGACAGGGTAACTATGGCTACACCTTC. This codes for CASSLELGRVGQGNYGYTF. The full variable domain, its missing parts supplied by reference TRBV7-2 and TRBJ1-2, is GAGVSQSPSNKVTEKGKDVELRCDPISGHTALYWYRQSLGQGLEFLIYFQGNSAPDKSGLPSDRFSAERTGGSVSTLTIQRTQQEDSAVYLCASSLELGRVGQGNYGYTFGSGTRLTVV.